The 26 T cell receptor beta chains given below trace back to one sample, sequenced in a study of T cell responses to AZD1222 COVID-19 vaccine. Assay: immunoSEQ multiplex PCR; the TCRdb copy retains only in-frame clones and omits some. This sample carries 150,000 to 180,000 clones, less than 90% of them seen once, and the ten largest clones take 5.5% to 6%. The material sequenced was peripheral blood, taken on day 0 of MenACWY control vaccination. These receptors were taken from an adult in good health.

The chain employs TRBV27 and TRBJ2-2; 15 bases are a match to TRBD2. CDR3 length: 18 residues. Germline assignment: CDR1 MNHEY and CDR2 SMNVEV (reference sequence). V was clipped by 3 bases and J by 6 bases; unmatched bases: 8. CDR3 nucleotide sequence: TGTGCCAGCAGTTTTGGACTAGCGGGAGGGCCCAGGGCCGGGGAGCTGTTTTTT. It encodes CASSFGLAGGPRAGELFF.

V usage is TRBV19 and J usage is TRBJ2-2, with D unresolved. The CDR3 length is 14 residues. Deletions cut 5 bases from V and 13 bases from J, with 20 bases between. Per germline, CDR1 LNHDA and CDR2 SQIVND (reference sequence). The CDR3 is CASSLRPGPAWLFF. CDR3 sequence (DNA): TGTGCCAGTAGTCTCCGACCCGGACCAGCTTGGCTGTTTTTT.

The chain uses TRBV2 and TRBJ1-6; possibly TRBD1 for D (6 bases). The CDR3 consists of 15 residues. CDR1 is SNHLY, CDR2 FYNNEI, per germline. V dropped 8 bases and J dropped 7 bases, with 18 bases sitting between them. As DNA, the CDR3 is TGTGCCAGCCGGCGGGACACCCTGGGGAATTCACCCCTCCACTTT. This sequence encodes CASRRDTLGNSPLHF. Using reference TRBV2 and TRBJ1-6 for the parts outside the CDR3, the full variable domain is EPEVTQTPSHQVTQMGQEVILRCVPISNHLYFYWYRQILGQKVEFLVSFYNNEISEKSEIFDDQFSVERPDGSNFTLKIRSTKLEDSAMYFCASRRDTLGNSPLHFGNGTRLTVT.

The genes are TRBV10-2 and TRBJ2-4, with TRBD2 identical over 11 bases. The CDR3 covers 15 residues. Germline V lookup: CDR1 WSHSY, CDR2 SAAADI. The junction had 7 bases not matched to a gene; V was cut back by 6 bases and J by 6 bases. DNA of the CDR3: TGCGCCAGCAGAGAACTAGCGGGGGTCGTAAACATTCAGTACTTC. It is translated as CASRELAGVVNIQYF.

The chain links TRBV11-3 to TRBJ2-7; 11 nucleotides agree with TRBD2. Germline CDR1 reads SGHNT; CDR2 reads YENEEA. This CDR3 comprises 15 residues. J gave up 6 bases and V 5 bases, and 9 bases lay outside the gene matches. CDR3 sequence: CASSNLAGGPGEQYF. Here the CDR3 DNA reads TGTGCCAGCAGCAATTTAGCGGGAGGGCCGGGCGAGCAGTACTTC.

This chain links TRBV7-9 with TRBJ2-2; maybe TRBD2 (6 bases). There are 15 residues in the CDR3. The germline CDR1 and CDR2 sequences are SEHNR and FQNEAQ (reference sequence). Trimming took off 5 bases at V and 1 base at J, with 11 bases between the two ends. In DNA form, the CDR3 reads TGTGCCAGCAGCCGGGGAGGAGTGAACACCGGGGAGCTGTTTTTT. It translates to CASSRGGVNTGELFF.

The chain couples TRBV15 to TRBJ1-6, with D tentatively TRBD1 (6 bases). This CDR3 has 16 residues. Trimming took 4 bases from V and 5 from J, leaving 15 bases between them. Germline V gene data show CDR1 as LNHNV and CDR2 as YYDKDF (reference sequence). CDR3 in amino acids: CATSTRGGRNNSPLHF. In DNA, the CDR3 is TGTGCCACCAGCACCCGGGGGGGCCGTAATAATTCACCCCTCCACTTT.

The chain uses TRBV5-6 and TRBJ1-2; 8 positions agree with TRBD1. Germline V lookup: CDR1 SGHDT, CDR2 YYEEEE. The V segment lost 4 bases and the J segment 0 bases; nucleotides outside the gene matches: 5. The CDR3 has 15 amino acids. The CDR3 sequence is CASSVDRGPNYGYTF. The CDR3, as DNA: TGTGCCAGCAGCGTCGACAGGGGCCCTAACTATGGCTACACCTTC.

The chain's CDR3 is CASRFGSGVNTGELFF. The CDR3 DNA reads as TGTGCCAGCAGGTTTGGTAGCGGGGTGAATACCGGGGAGCTGTTTTTT. The chain recombines TRBV5-4 with TRBJ2-2, with TRBD2 matching 8 bases. The CDR3 extends over 16 amino acids. V was pared by 5 bases and J by 5 bases, with 11 bases of the junction left unmatched. Germline assignment: CDR1 SGHNT and CDR2 YYREEE (reference sequence).

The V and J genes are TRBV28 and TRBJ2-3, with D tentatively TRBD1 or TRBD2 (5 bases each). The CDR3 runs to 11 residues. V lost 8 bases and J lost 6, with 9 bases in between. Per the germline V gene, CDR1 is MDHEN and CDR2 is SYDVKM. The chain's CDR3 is CASRWGDTQYF. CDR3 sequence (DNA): TGTGCCAGCCGATGGGGGGATACGCAGTATTTT.

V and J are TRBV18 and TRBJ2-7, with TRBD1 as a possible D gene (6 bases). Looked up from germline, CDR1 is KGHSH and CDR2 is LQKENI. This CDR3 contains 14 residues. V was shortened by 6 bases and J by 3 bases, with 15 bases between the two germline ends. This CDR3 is CASSLTGTNYEQYF. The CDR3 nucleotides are TGTGCCAGCTCTCTTACCGGGACAAACTACGAGCAGTACTTC.

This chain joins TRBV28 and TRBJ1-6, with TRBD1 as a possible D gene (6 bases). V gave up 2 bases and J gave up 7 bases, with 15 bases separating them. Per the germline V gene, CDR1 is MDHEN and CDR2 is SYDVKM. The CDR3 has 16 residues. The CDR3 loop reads CASSLPSQGPNSPLHF. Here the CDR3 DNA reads TGTGCCAGCAGTTTACCCTCACAGGGCCCGAATTCACCCCTCCACTTT. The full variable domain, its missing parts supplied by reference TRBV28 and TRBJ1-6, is DVKVTQSSRYLVKRTGEKVFLECVQDMDHENMFWYRQDPGLGLRLIYFSYDVKMKEKGDIPEGYSVSREKKERFSLILESASTNQTSMYLCASSLPSQGPNSPLHFGNGTRLTVT.

The CDR3 DNA reads TGTGCCACCCAAACTCAGGGGCCGAGGGGCTACACCTTC. Its translation is CATQTQGPRGYTF. The J gene is TRBJ1-2, the V gene TRBV10-3; a possible D gene is TRBD1 (6 bases). Germline V gives CDR1 ENHRY, CDR2 SYGVKD. With 10 bases removed from V and 8 bases from J, the gap between germline ends came to 20 bases. The CDR3 contains 13 residues.

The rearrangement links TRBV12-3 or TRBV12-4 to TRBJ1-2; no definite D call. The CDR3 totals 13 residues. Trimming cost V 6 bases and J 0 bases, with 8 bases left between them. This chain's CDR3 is CASRFRPNYGYTF. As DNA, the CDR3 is TGTGCCAGCAGATTCAGGCCTAACTATGGCTACACCTTC.

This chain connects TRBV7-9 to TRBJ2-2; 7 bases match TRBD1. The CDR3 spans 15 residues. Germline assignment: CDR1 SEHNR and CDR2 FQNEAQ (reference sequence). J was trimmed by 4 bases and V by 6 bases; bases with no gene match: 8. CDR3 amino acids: CASSYRQGSTGELFF. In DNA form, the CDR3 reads TGTGCCAGCAGTTACAGACAGGGCAGCACCGGGGAGCTGTTTTTT. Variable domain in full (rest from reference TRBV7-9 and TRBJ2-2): DTGVSQNPRHKITKRGQNVTFRCDPISEHNRLYWYRQTLGQGPEFLTYFQNEAQLEKSRLLSDRFSAERPKGSFSTLEIQRTEQGDSAMYLCASSYRQGSTGELFFGEGSRLTVL.

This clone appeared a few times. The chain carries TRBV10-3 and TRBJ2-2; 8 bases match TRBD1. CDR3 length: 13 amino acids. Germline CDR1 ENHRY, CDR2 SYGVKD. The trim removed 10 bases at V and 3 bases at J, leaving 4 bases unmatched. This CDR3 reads CATGTGDTGELFF. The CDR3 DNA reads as TGTGCCACGGGGACAGGAGACACCGGGGAGCTGTTTTTT.

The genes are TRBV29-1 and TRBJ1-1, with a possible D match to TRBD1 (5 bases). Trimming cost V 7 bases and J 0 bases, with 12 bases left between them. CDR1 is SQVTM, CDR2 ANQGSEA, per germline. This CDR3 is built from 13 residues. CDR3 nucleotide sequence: TGCAGCGGGGGAGAGGGGCTGAACACTGAAGCTTTCTTT. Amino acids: CSGGEGLNTEAFF.

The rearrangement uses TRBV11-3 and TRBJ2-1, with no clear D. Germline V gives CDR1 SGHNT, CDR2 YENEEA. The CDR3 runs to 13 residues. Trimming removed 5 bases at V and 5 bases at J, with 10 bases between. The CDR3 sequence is CASSRFSHNEQFF. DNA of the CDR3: TGTGCCAGCAGCAGGTTCAGCCACAATGAGCAGTTCTTC. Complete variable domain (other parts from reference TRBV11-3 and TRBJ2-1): EAGVVQSPRYKIIEKKQPVAFWCNPISGHNTLYWYLQNLGQGPELLIRYENEEAVDDSQLPKDRFSAERLKGVDSTLKIQPAELGDSAVYLCASSRFSHNEQFFGPGTRLTVL.

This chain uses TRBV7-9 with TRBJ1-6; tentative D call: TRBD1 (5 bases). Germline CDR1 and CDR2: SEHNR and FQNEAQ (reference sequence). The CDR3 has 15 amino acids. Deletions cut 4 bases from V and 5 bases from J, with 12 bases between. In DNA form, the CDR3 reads TGTGCCAGCAGCTGGGGGACGGTAGATAATTCACCCCTCCACTTT. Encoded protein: CASSWGTVDNSPLHF.

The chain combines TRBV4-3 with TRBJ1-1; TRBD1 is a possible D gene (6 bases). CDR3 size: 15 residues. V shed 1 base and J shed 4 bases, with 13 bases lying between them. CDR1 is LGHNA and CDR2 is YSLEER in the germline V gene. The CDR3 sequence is CASSQGGLGATEAFF. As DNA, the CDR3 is TGCGCCAGCAGCCAAGGGGGACTGGGGGCCACTGAAGCTTTCTTT.

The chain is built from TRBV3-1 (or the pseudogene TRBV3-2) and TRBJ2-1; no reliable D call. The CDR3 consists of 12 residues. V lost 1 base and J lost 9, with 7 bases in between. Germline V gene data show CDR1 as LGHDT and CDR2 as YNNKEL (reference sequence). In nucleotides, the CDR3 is TGTGCCAGCAGCCAAGGTCGCTTTGAGCAGTTCTTC. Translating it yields CASSQGRFEQFF.

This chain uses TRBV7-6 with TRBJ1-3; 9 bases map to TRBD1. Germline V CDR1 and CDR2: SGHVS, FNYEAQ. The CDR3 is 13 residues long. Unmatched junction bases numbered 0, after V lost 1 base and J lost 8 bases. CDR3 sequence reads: CASSLGDRDTIYF. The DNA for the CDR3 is TGTGCCAGCAGCTTAGGGGACAGGGACACCATATATTTT. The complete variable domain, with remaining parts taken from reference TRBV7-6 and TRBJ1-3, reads GAGVSQSPRYKVTKRGQDVALRCDPISGHVSLYWYRQALGQGPEFLTYFNYEAQQDKSGLPNDRFSAERPEGSISTLTIQRTEQRDSAMYRCASSLGDRDTIYFGEGSWLTVV.

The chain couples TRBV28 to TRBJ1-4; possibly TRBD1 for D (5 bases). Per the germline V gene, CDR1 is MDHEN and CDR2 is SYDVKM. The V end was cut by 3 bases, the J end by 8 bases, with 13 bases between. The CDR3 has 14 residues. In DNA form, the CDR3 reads TGTGCCAGCAGTTTCCTACGGGGACTGGAAAAACTGTTTTTT. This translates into CASSFLRGLEKLFF.

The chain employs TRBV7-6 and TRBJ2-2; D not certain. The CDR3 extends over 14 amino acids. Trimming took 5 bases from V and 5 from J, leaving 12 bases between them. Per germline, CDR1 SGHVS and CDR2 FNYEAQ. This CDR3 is CASSPWTETGELFF. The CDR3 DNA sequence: TGTGCCAGCAGCCCCTGGACCGAAACCGGGGAGCTGTTTTTT.

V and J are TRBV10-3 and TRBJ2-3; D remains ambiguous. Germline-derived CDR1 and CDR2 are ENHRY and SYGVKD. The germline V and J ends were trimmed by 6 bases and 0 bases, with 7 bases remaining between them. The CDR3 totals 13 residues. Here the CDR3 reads CAIRQDSTDTQYF. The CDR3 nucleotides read TGTGCCATCAGGCAAGACAGCACAGATACGCAGTATTTT.

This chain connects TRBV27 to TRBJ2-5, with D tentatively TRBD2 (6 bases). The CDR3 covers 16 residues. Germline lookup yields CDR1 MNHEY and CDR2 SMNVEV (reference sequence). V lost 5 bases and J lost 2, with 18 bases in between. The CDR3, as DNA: TGTGCCAGCAGTCCGATCCCAGGGACTCTACAAGAGACCCAGTACTTC. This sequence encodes CASSPIPGTLQETQYF.